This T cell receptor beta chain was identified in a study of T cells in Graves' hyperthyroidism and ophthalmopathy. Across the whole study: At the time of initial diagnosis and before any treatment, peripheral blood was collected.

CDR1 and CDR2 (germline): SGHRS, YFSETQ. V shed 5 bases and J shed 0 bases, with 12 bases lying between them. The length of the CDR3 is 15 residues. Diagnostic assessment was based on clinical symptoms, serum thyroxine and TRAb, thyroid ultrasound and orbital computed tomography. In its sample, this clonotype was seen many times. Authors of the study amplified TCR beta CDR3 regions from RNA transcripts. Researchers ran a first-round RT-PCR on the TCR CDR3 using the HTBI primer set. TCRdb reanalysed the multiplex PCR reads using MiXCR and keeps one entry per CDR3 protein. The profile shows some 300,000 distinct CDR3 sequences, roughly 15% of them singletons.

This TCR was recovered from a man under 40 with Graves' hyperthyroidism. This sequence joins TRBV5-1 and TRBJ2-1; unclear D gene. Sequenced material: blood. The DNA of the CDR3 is TGCGCCAGCAGGACTGGATGGAGCTCCTACAATGAGCAGTTCTTC. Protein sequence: CASRTGWSSYNEQFF.